Below are 12 T cell receptor beta chains sequenced from a single sample in a study of blood T cell repertoires in COVID-19. The assay was immunoSEQ multiplex PCR, and TCRdb's table has in-frame clones only and misses some. The data contain roughly 80,000 clones, approximately 90% of them singletons. Specimen: peripheral blood. Receptor source: a woman aged 80 or over with acute or convalescent COVID-19.

This chain's CDR3 is CASSPRMDSDTQYF. CDR3 nucleotides: TGTGCCAGCAGCCCTCGGATGGACTCTGATACGCAGTATTTT. The V call is TRBV7-9, the J call TRBJ2-3; possibly TRBD2 for D (5 bases). The CDR3 totals 14 residues. V was trimmed by 5 bases and J by 6 bases, leaving 15 bases between them. CDR1 is SEHNR and CDR2 is FQNEAQ in the germline V gene (reference sequence).

The chain employs TRBV27 and TRBJ1-2, with 7 bases matching TRBD1. The CDR3 spans 16 residues. Germline V CDR1 and CDR2: MNHEY, SMNVEV (reference sequence). The V gene end was trimmed by 3 bases and the J gene end by 8 bases; junction bases not matched to a gene: 15. In DNA, the CDR3 is TGTGCCAGCAGTTTGGGCCCCCCAGGGGGTTTCACCGGCTACACCTTC. Amino acid sequence: CASSLGPPGGFTGYTF.

The rearrangement joins TRBV10-3 to TRBJ1-3, with TRBD1 as a possible D gene (6 bases). The CDR3 spans 16 residues. Trimming stripped 2 bases from V and 4 bases from J, with 15 bases between. Germline CDR1 reads ENHRY; CDR2 reads SYGVKD. The CDR3 here is CAISETDRRSGNTIYF. The CDR3 nucleotides are TGTGCCATCAGTGAGACCGACAGGCGGTCGGGAAACACCATATATTTT.

This sequence joins TRBV5-1 and TRBJ2-5, with D possibly being TRBD2 (5 bases). Germline CDR1 is SGHRS and CDR2 is YFSETQ. The V end lost 5 bases, the J end lost 3 bases, and 17 bases lay between the germline ends. The CDR3 has 15 amino acids. CDR3 sequence (DNA): TGCGCCAGCAGTTACACCGGCCTAGCCGAAGAGACCCAGTACTTC. Its protein product is CASSYTGLAEETQYF. The variable domain in full, with the rest retrieved from reference TRBV5-1 and TRBJ2-5, is KAGVTQTPRYLIKTRGQQVTLSCSPISGHRSVSWYQQTPGQGLQFLFEYFSETQRNKGNFPGRFSGRQFSNSRSEMNVSTLELGDSALYLCASSYTGLAEETQYFGPGTRLLVL.

In nucleotides, the CDR3 is TGCAGTGCTAGTGGTCGGGGGGCCACAGATACGCAGTATTTT. It is translated as CSASGRGATDTQYF. The rearrangement uses TRBV20-1 and TRBJ2-3; D perhaps matches TRBD2 (7 bases). Germline CDR1 reads DFQATT; CDR2 reads SNEGSKA (reference sequence). The CDR3 has 14 amino acids. Deletions cut 3 bases from V and 2 bases from J, with 12 bases between.

CDR3 bases: TGTGCCAGCAGCCTCGGACTAGCGGGAATCACCGGGGAGCTGTTTTTT. Protein product: CASSLGLAGITGELFF. This rearrangement joins TRBV3-1 (or the pseudogene TRBV3-2) to TRBJ2-2, with TRBD2 identical over 12 bases. Trimming cost V 4 bases and J 4 bases; bases outside gene matches: 4. This CDR3 spans 16 amino acids. Germline CDR1 is LGHDT and CDR2 is YNNKEL (reference sequence).

V gene TRBV7-3 combines with J gene TRBJ2-1; 12 bases are shared with TRBD2. The CDR3 totals 15 residues. With V trimmed by 5 bases and J by 7 bases, 6 bases remained unmatched. CDR1 is SGHTA and CDR2 is FQGTGA in the germline V gene. The DNA of the CDR3 is TGTGCCAGCAGCCTAGCGGGAGGGCGAGGGAATGAGCAGTTCTTC. Amino acid sequence: CASSLAGGRGNEQFF. Complete variable domain (other parts from reference TRBV7-3 and TRBJ2-1): GAGVSQTPSNKVTEKGKYVELRCDPISGHTALYWYRQSLGQGPEFLIYFQGTGAADDSGLPNDRFFAVRPEGSVSTLKIQRTERGDSAVYLCASSLAGGRGNEQFFGPGTRLTVL.

The genes are TRBV18 and TRBJ2-3, with D unclear. CDR3 length: 15 residues. Trimming cost V 4 bases and J 0 bases, with 11 bases left between them. Germline CDR1 and CDR2: KGHSH and LQKENI. The CDR3, as DNA: TGTGCCAGCTCACTCGGTCAGGCCAGCACAGATACGCAGTATTTT. Translated, it gives CASSLGQASTDTQYF.

The gene calls are TRBV15 and TRBJ2-7; a weak D match, TRBD2 (5 bases). Trimming removed 4 bases at V and 3 bases at J, with 7 bases between. Germline loops: CDR1 LNHNV, CDR2 YYDKDF (reference sequence). The CDR3 is 12 amino acids. The CDR3 DNA reads as TGTGCCACCAGCAACGGGAACTACGAGCAGTACTTC. Translation: CATSNGNYEQYF.

The rearrangement uses TRBV7-9 and TRBJ2-6; 7 bases match TRBD1. Per the germline V gene, CDR1 is SEHNR and CDR2 is FQNEAQ (reference sequence). After removal of 7 bases from V and 2 bases from J, the junction contained 5 bases not matched to a gene. This CDR3 comprises 15 residues. CDR3 region: CASTQGQAGANVLTF. In nucleotides, the CDR3 is TGTGCCAGCACACAAGGACAGGCTGGGGCCAACGTCCTGACTTTC.

The DNA of the CDR3 is TGTGCCAGTAGCCCGACAGGGGGCAATGAGCAGTTCTTC. It yields the protein CASSPTGGNEQFF. The V gene is TRBV19, the J gene TRBJ2-1; 9 bases match TRBD1. Per the germline V gene, CDR1 is LNHDA and CDR2 is SQIVND (reference sequence). Trimming removed 6 bases from V and 6 bases from J; junction bases left unmatched: 3. There are 13 residues in the CDR3. Variable domain in full (rest from reference TRBV19 and TRBJ2-1): DGGITQSPKYLFRKEGQNVTLSCEQNLNHDAMYWYRQDPGQGLRLIYYSQIVNDFQKGDIAEGYSVSREKKESFPLTVTSAQKNPTAFYLCASSPTGGNEQFFGPGTRLTVL.

The V gene is TRBV3-1 (or the pseudogene TRBV3-2), the J gene TRBJ2-2; D is unclear. With 6 bases removed from V and 3 bases from J, the gap between germline ends came to 5 bases. CDR3 length equals 12 residues. CDR1 and CDR2 from the germline V gene are LGHDT and YNNKEL (reference sequence). The CDR3 spells CASSRDTGELFF. In nucleotides, the CDR3 is TGTGCCAGCAGTCGCGACACCGGGGAGCTGTTTTTT.